This T cell receptor beta chain was retrieved from a study of neurological immune-mediated disorders. The cDNA was generated by 5'RACE with 10-nucleotide random UMIs. TCRdb fed the 5' RACE reads into MiXCR, producing one record per CDR3 protein. The sample shows tens of thousands of distinct CDR3 sequences, roughly 3.3% of them seen only once. Findings and caveats of the study: None of the CDR3 amino acid sequences found in expanded clones was shared across subjects. This suggests that the TCR-beta repertoires were private in all groups. Falling below healthy controls, multiple sclerosis showed the least TCR clonal expansion, while HTLV-1-associated myelopathy showed the most.

Germline CDR1 and CDR2: KGHSH and LQKENI. V was pared by 2 bases and J by 4 bases, with 10 bases of the junction left unmatched. The CDR3 has 16 residues. To note about this clonotype: Antigen specificity is unknown.

This clonotype was obtained from a woman between 50 and 59 years old with multiple sclerosis. Sequencing was performed on PBMCs. The chain links TRBV18 to TRBJ2-7, with 8 positions matching TRBD1. The CDR3 bases are TGTGCCAGCTCACCATATTTGGGACAGGCCGTTTACGAGCAGTACTTC. Translating it yields CASSPYLGQAVYEQYF.